This T cell receptor beta chain was retrieved from a study of CD8 T cells in ankylosing spondylitis. TCRdb reprocessed the 5' RACE reads via MiXCR and lists one record per CDR3 protein. The sample has some 270,000 distinct CDR3 sequences; over 15% are singletons. In this sample, this clonotype turned up many times. The sequenced material came from blood, either unsorted or a sorted T cell fraction (not recorded which). The sequence was obtained from a male donor with ankylosing spondylitis or in good health (not recorded which).

CDR3 nucleotides: TGTGCCAGCAGCTTAGCTCTAGCGGGACACTCCTACGAGCAGTACTTC. This translates into CASSLALAGHSYEQYF. The chain combines TRBV7-8 with TRBJ2-7; TRBD2 matches at 9 bases. Germline V gene lookup returns CDR1 SGHVS and CDR2 FQNEAQ. The CDR3 loop spans 16 amino acids. The V segment lost 0 bases and the J segment 0 bases; nucleotides outside the gene matches: 3.